The 17 T cell receptor beta chains below come from one sample, sequenced in a study of post-analysis software for immune sequencing data. No antigen is known for these receptors. Findings and limits, study-wide: Roughly 5 TRBV segments occurring more often in patients than controls included TRBV5-6, TRBV5-1 and TRBV20-1.

Unique-molecular-identifier-tagged TCR beta cDNA libraries were used. From the PCR reads, TCRdb called clonotypes with MiXCR, one entry per CDR3 protein. The sample shows about 620,000 distinct CDR3 sequences, 40% to 50% of them seen only once. Sequencing input: blood. Receptors originate from a girl under 18 with multiple sclerosis.

The genes are TRBV7-2 and TRBJ2-5, with D perhaps TRBD2 (6 bases). Trimming left V 4 bases short and J 3 bases short, with 21 bases between. This CDR3 contains 17 residues. Germline V gives CDR1 SGHTA, CDR2 FQGNSA. CDR3 in DNA: TGTGCCAGCAGCTCACGCGGGGTTGGCTGGGGCGAAGAGACCCAGTACTTC. Protein: CASSSRGVGWGEETQYF.

This clonotype was seen a few times. The V and J genes are TRBV27 and TRBJ1-2, with D tentatively TRBD1 (5 bases). Germline V gene lookup returns CDR1 MNHEY and CDR2 SMNVEV (reference sequence). The CDR3 runs 13 residues. The germline V and J ends were trimmed by 7 bases and 5 bases, with 14 bases remaining between them. CDR3 sequence: CASKLWGDYGYTF. The CDR3 coding sequence is TGTGCCAGCAAGTTGTGGGGGGATTATGGCTACACCTTC.

In its sample, this clonotype was seen a few times. The chain links TRBV27 to TRBJ2-6, with unresolved D. V was shortened by 4 bases and J by 1 base, with 5 bases between the two germline ends. Germline V gene sequence: CDR1 MNHEY, CDR2 SMNVEV (reference sequence). CDR3 size: 14 residues. Here the CDR3 reads CASSSRSGANVLTF. In nucleotides, the CDR3 is TGTGCCAGCAGTTCGAGGTCTGGGGCCAACGTCCTGACTTTC.

The chain has TRBV29-1 and TRBJ2-1; D might be TRBD1 or TRBD2, each matching 5 bases. The CDR3 has 13 residues. CDR1 is SQVTM, CDR2 ANQGSEA, per germline. The V gene lost 7 bases and the J gene lost 7 bases, with 17 bases spanning the gap. The CDR3 here is CSAGNRRTNEQFF. CDR3 sequence (DNA): TGCAGCGCTGGGAACAGGCGGACTAATGAGCAGTTCTTC.

In this sample, this clonotype turned up a few times. CDR3 in DNA: TGCGCCAGCAGCTTGGGTAAGGGAGCGTATAGCACAGATACGCAGTATTTT. Amino acid sequence: CASSLGKGAYSTDTQYF. The chain couples TRBV5-1 to TRBJ2-3; a weak D match, TRBD2 (5 bases). This CDR3 comprises 17 residues. Germline lookup yields CDR1 SGHRS and CDR2 YFSETQ. Trimming cost V 0 bases and J 0 bases, with 14 bases left between them.

J is TRBJ2-6 and V is TRBV13; a weak D match, TRBD2 (6 bases). Trimming took off 5 bases at V and 15 bases at J, with 23 bases between the two ends. Germline V lookup: CDR1 PRHDT, CDR2 FYEKMQ (reference sequence). This CDR3 contains 15 residues. The CDR3 DNA follows: TGTGCCAGCAGCGTATACGGGGACTCCGGAGAAGGCCTGACTTTC. The encoded protein is CASSVYGDSGEGLTF.

The V gene is TRBV12-3 or TRBV12-4, the J gene TRBJ2-3, with D possibly called TRBD1 or TRBD2 (5 bases each). Trimming shortened V by 3 bases and J by 5 bases, and 12 bases separated the two germline ends. The CDR3 runs 14 residues. This CDR3 is CASSFEGSIDTQYF. In DNA form, the CDR3 reads TGTGCCAGCAGTTTCGAGGGGTCAATAGATACGCAGTATTTT.

J is TRBJ1-2 and V is TRBV10-3; TRBD1 matches at 8 bases. Germline lookup yields CDR1 ENHRY and CDR2 SYGVKD. The CDR3 is made up of 15 amino acids. Trimming cost V 2 bases and J 5 bases; bases outside gene matches: 7. The CDR3 reads CAISEAGQGRYGYTF. The CDR3 region has the DNA TGTGCCATCAGTGAGGCCGGACAGGGAAGATATGGCTACACCTTC.

V is TRBV7-2 and J is TRBJ1-2; D not resolved. Germline assignment: CDR1 SGHTA and CDR2 FQGNSA. The CDR3 length is 13 residues. V was cut by 8 bases and J by 7 bases, with 17 bases left in between. The CDR3, as DNA: TGTGCCAGCTCTACGTACATGGTATCTGGCTACACCTTC. Translated, it gives CASSTYMVSGYTF. Variable domain in full (rest from reference TRBV7-2 and TRBJ1-2): GAGVSQSPSNKVTEKGKDVELRCDPISGHTALYWYRQSLGQGLEFLIYFQGNSAPDKSGLPSDRFSAERTGGSVSTLTIQRTQQEDSAVYLCASSTYMVSGYTFGSGTRLTVV.

The CDR3 protein is CASRSTGGTEAFF. CDR3 DNA: TGTGCCAGCAGGAGCACAGGGGGTACTGAAGCTTTCTTT. The chain uses TRBV12-3 or TRBV12-4 and TRBJ1-1, with TRBD1 matching over 8 bases. Trimming took 6 bases from V and 5 from J; bases not matched to a gene: 5. This CDR3 is built from 13 residues.

This clonotype was recorded a few times. This sequence joins TRBV6-5 and TRBJ1-6; maybe TRBD1 (5 bases). The germline gives CDR1 MNHEY, CDR2 SVGAGI. This CDR3 has 13 amino acids. Trimming left V 2 bases short and J 6 bases short, with 5 bases between. CDR3 residues: CASSYRGNSPLHF. CDR3 bases: TGTGCCAGCAGTTACAGGGGTAATTCACCCCTCCACTTT.

This chain links TRBV7-8 with TRBJ2-7, with TRBD2 matching over 10 bases. CDR1 is SGHVS, CDR2 FQNEAQ, per germline. Losses at the gene ends were 1 base for V and 6 bases for J; bases not matched to a gene: 6. The CDR3 has 15 amino acids. The chain's CDR3 is CASSLEPSGSGEQYF. The CDR3 nucleotides are TGTGCCAGCAGCTTAGAACCTAGCGGGAGTGGCGAGCAGTACTTC. Full variable domain (outside the CDR3, taken from reference TRBV7-8 and TRBJ2-7): GAGVSQSPRYKVAKRGQDVALRCDPISGHVSLFWYQQALGQGPEFLTYFQNEAQLDKSGLPSDRFFAERPEGSVSTLKIQRTQQEDSAVYLCASSLEPSGSGEQYFGPGTRLTVT.

The chain couples TRBV4-1 to TRBJ2-3; a possible D gene is TRBD1 (6 bases). V lost 6 bases and J lost 6, with 16 bases in between. The CDR3 totals 14 residues. The germline V gene has CDR1 MGHRA and CDR2 YSYEKL. The CDR3 loop reads CASSDRPWTDTQYF. DNA for the CDR3: TGCGCCAGCAGTGACAGGCCGTGGACGGATACGCAGTATTTT.

The table lists this clonotype with a few counts. The chain recombines TRBV12-3 or TRBV12-4 with TRBJ2-7; D unresolved. CDR3 length: 12 residues. Deletions cut 3 bases from V and 5 bases from J, with 8 bases between. The CDR3 here is CASSFSVDEQYF. CDR3 DNA sequence: TGTGCCAGCAGTTTTTCCGTCGACGAGCAGTACTTC.

V is TRBV20-1 and J is TRBJ2-7, with 7 bases fitting TRBD1. The V gene's germline CDR1 is DFQATT and CDR2 SNEGSKA (reference sequence). V lost 5 bases, J lost 8 bases, and 6 bases stayed unmatched. The CDR3 loop spans 11 amino acids. As DNA, the CDR3 is TGCAGTGCTGAGAGACAGGGCCAGCAGTACTTC. It specifies CSAERQGQQYF.

This clonotype came up a few times. The genes are TRBV6-2 or TRBV6-3 and TRBJ2-7; 11 nucleotides align to TRBD2. Germline CDR1 reads MNHEY; CDR2 reads SVGEGT. After removal of 5 bases from V and 6 bases from J, the junction contained 3 bases not matched to a gene. The CDR3 is 13 residues long. CDR3 sequence (DNA): TGTGCCAGCAGTGTACTAGCGGGGGTCGAGCAGTACTTC. Its translation: CASSVLAGVEQYF.

This clonotype was observed a handful of times. The gene calls are TRBV6-6 and TRBJ1-5; no definite D call. CDR1 and CDR2 from the germline V gene are MNHNY and SVGAGI (reference sequence). The V and J ends lost 2 bases and 1 base respectively, with 6 bases between them. The CDR3 totals 14 residues. CDR3 region: CASSYETSNQPQHF. In DNA, the CDR3 is TGTGCCAGCAGTTACGAGACCAGCAATCAGCCCCAGCATTTT.